The subject of this entry is one TCR beta chain. The data derive from a study of OX40 agonist ivuxolimab in advanced cancers. About the study: In this trial design, patients received ivuxolimab intravenously at 0.01 to 10 mg/kg every 2 weeks.

Germline assignment: CDR1 SGHAT and CDR2 FQNNGV. The CDR3 is made up of 12 amino acids. V shed 3 bases and J shed 2 bases, with 3 bases lying between them. Libraries were prepared by immunoSEQ multiplex PCR; TCRdb keeps only in-frame clonotypes and omits some of them. The sample records some 35,000 clones, around 80% being singletons. This TCR came from an adult with an advanced solid tumor such as melanoma, head and neck, liver or kidney cancer. The rearrangement uses TRBV11-2 and TRBJ2-3; no clear D. Sequencing used CD4+ or CD8+ T cells sorted from blood, obtained in a trial of the OX40 agonist ivuxolimab. CDR3 nucleotides: TGTGCCAGCAGCTTCTACACAGATACGCAGTATTTT. Its translation is CASSFYTDTQYF.